Each of the 21 T cell receptor beta chains below was sequenced from the same sample in a study of blood T cell repertoires in COVID-19. The table came from immunoSEQ multiplex PCR; TCRdb's copy has only in-frame clones and leaves some out. The table has 110,000 to 150,000 clones, about 80% seen once. Sequencing input: peripheral blood. The receptor set was obtained from a human donor in a cohort sampled during active COVID-19.

This clone has a single count. V gene TRBV5-1 combines with J gene TRBJ2-3; 10 positions match TRBD2. There are 16 residues in the CDR3. The V and J ends lost 4 bases and 6 bases, in that order; junction bases with no gene match: 11. Per the germline V gene, CDR1 is SGHRS and CDR2 is YFSETQ. Here the CDR3 reads CASSGSPSGGLDTQYF. The CDR3 coding sequence is TGCGCCAGCAGCGGTTCGCCTAGCGGGGGATTGGATACGCAGTATTTT.

The J gene is TRBJ2-7, the V gene TRBV7-2; D is ambiguous. CDR1 SGHTA and CDR2 FQGNSA come from the germline V gene. The CDR3 spans 14 residues. V was shortened by 1 base and J by 0 bases, with 7 bases between the two germline ends. The CDR3 sequence: CASSLVESSYEQYF. CDR3 DNA sequence: TGTGCCAGCAGCTTAGTAGAAAGCTCCTACGAGCAGTACTTC.

The rearrangement uses TRBV7-8 and TRBJ2-1; TRBD1 might be the D (6 bases). The ends were cut back, 10 bases at V and 7 bases at J, with 26 bases in the middle. Germline V gene data show CDR1 as SGHVS and CDR2 as FQNEAQ. The length of the CDR3 is 16 residues. In nucleotides, the CDR3 is TGTGCCACCAAGAGGGTAGGGGGTTCGCATGGTAATGAGCAGTTCTTC. This translates into CATKRVGGSHGNEQFF.

The V gene is TRBV28, the J gene TRBJ2-6; TRBD1 agrees at 7 bases. The CDR3 spans 16 residues. CDR1 is MDHEN, CDR2 SYDVKM, per germline. The ends lost 4 bases at V and 2 bases at J; junction bases unmatched: 5. CDR3 DNA: TGTGCCAGCAGTTATATTCAGGGGGCTGGGGCCAACGTCCTGACTTTC. Translating gives CASSYIQGAGANVLTF.

This sequence joins TRBV5-1 and TRBJ2-5; 9 nucleotides match TRBD2. The CDR3 contains 15 residues. The germline V gene has CDR1 SGHRS and CDR2 YFSETQ. The trim removed 4 bases at V and 4 bases at J, leaving 8 bases unmatched. The CDR3 loop reads CASSQTGTSRETQYF. The CDR3 DNA reads TGCGCCAGCAGCCAGACCGGGACTAGCAGAGAGACCCAGTACTTC.

The rearrangement links TRBV18 to TRBJ2-1, with 12 bases that match TRBD2. The CDR3 is 16 residues long. Germline V gene data show CDR1 as KGHSH and CDR2 as LQKENI. V trimming: 4 bases; J trimming: 2 bases; junction bases outside the gene matches: 3. This chain's CDR3 is CASSRPSGGAYNEQFF. Written as DNA, the CDR3 is TGTGCCAGCTCACGACCTAGCGGGGGGGCCTACAATGAGCAGTTCTTC.

This clone was detected only a few times. The V and J genes are TRBV7-3 and TRBJ2-1; possibly TRBD1 for D (6 bases). Germline CDR1 SGHTA, CDR2 FQGTGA. The CDR3 loop spans 15 amino acids. V was clipped by 4 bases and J by 0 bases, with 10 bases between them. CDR3: CASSSTGFSYNEQFF. The CDR3 bases are TGTGCCAGCAGCTCCACAGGGTTCTCCTACAATGAGCAGTTCTTC.

Concerning this clone itself: Other DNA sequences in this specimen translate into the identical CDR3. DNA of the CDR3: TGCGCCAGCAGCTTGGGGGGCAGCCAAGAGACCCAGTACTTC. It is translated as CASSLGGSQETQYF. The chain couples TRBV5-1 to TRBJ2-5; tentative D call: TRBD1 (5 bases). With 0 bases removed from V and 1 base from J, the gap between germline ends came to 7 bases. The CDR3 extends over 14 amino acids. The germline gives CDR1 SGHRS, CDR2 YFSETQ. Full variable domain (outside the CDR3, taken from reference TRBV5-1 and TRBJ2-5): KAGVTQTPRYLIKTRGQQVTLSCSPISGHRSVSWYQQTPGQGLQFLFEYFSETQRNKGNFPGRFSGRQFSNSRSEMNVSTLELGDSALYLCASSLGGSQETQYFGPGTRLLVL.

The gene calls are TRBV7-2 and TRBJ2-7; the match to TRBD1 covers 7 bases. J lost 6 bases, V lost 4 bases, and 12 bases had no gene match. The CDR3 consists of 15 residues. From germline, CDR1 is SGHTA and CDR2 FQGNSA. The CDR3 loop reads CASSSGQFFGGEQYF. DNA for the CDR3: TGTGCCAGCAGCTCGGGACAGTTCTTTGGGGGCGAGCAGTACTTC.

The chain recombines TRBV3-1 (or the pseudogene TRBV3-2) with TRBJ2-7, with a possible D match to TRBD1 (6 bases). This CDR3 region has 17 residues. V lost 3 bases and J lost 2, with 20 bases in between. The germline V gene encodes CDR1 LGHDT and CDR2 YNNKEL (reference sequence). This chain's CDR3 is CASSQPHGGSYPYEQYF. DNA for the CDR3: TGTGCCAGCAGCCAGCCTCATGGGGGCAGTTATCCCTACGAGCAGTACTTC.

The gene calls are TRBV5-1 and TRBJ2-5, with 7 bases identical to TRBD2. This CDR3 contains 15 residues. The V and J ends lost 4 bases and 5 bases, in that order; junction bases with no gene match: 11. The germline V gene has CDR1 SGHRS and CDR2 YFSETQ. The CDR3 DNA follows: TGCGCCAGCAGCGCGGGTCTTAGCGGGTCGGAGACCCAGTACTTC. Protein: CASSAGLSGSETQYF.

This chain uses TRBV15 with TRBJ2-3; no clear D. The germline CDR1 and CDR2 sequences are LNHNV and YYDKDF (reference sequence). V dropped 6 bases and J dropped 2 bases, with 15 bases sitting between them. This CDR3 is built from 15 residues. CDR3 sequence reads: CATSPTRLDTDTQYF. CDR3 in DNA: TGTGCCACCAGTCCAACCAGACTTGACACAGATACGCAGTATTTT.

The rearrangement uses TRBV19 and TRBJ2-2, with 7 bases lining up with TRBD2. This CDR3 comprises 15 residues. Trimming took 10 bases from V and 1 from J; bases not matched to a gene: 9. The germline V gene encodes CDR1 LNHDA and CDR2 SQIVND (reference sequence). In DNA, the CDR3 is TGTGCCACCCAGTCTGGGGGGGGGAACACCGGGGAGCTGTTTTTT. The encoded protein is CATQSGGGNTGELFF. The variable domain in full, with the rest retrieved from reference TRBV19 and TRBJ2-2, is DGGITQSPKYLFRKEGQNVTLSCEQNLNHDAMYWYRQDPGQGLRLIYYSQIVNDFQKGDIAEGYSVSREKKESFPLTVTSAQKNPTAFYLCATQSGGGNTGELFFGEGSRLTVL.

The chain is built from TRBV30 and TRBJ1-5; maybe TRBD1 (5 bases). The length of the CDR3 is 14 residues. Trimming shortened V by 0 bases and J by 4 bases, and 10 bases separated the two germline ends. CDR1 is GTSNPN and CDR2 is SVGIG in the germline V gene (reference sequence). The CDR3 nucleotides are TGTGCCTGGAGTGTACTGGGGGGAAATCAGCCCCAGCATTTT. Its translation: CAWSVLGGNQPQHF.

This chain uses TRBV10-3 with TRBJ1-5; D not resolved. The ends were cut back, 10 bases at V and 1 base at J, with 8 bases in the middle. This CDR3 contains 12 residues. In germline, CDR1 is ENHRY, CDR2 SYGVKD. The CDR3 spells CATQASNQPQHF. The CDR3 DNA reads as TGTGCCACGCAGGCGAGCAATCAGCCCCAGCATTTT.

V gene TRBV5-1 combines with J gene TRBJ2-5; D may be TRBD2 (7 bases). V was shortened by 5 bases and J by 7 bases, with 21 bases between the two germline ends. Germline V gives CDR1 SGHRS, CDR2 YFSETQ. CDR3 length equals 15 residues. CDR3 coding DNA: TGCGCCAGCAGACATGCGGGGGCCCCGGAGGGGACCCAGTACTTC. Translation: CASRHAGAPEGTQYF.

This clone was seen only a few times. The chain uses TRBV27 and TRBJ1-2; D ambiguous. V was trimmed by 5 bases and J by 8 bases, leaving 12 bases between them. There are 12 residues in the CDR3. Germline lookup yields CDR1 MNHEY and CDR2 SMNVEV (reference sequence). The CDR3 region is CASSTTTGGYTF. The CDR3 coding sequence is TGTGCCAGCAGTACCACAACGGGAGGCTACACCTTC.

The chain employs TRBV5-4 and TRBJ2-2; 16 bases fit TRBD2. CDR1 and CDR2 from the germline V gene are SGHNT and YYREEE (reference sequence). There are 19 residues in the CDR3. Trimming at V came to 5 bases and at J to 2 bases, leaving 9 bases not matched to a gene. The CDR3 is CASSDPGLAGGPNTGELFF. The DNA of the CDR3 is TGTGCCAGCAGTGACCCGGGACTAGCGGGGGGGCCAAACACCGGGGAGCTGTTTTTT.

This chain links TRBV2 with TRBJ2-3; the D gene is possibly TRBD2 (6 bases). There are 15 residues in the CDR3. CDR1 and CDR2 from the germline V gene are SNHLY and FYNNEI. Trimming shortened V by 3 bases and J by 0 bases, and 10 bases separated the two germline ends. CDR3 nucleotides: TGTGCCAGCAGTGACGGGGCGGGGAGCACAGATACGCAGTATTTT. It translates to CASSDGAGSTDTQYF.

V is TRBV5-4 and J is TRBJ1-4; possible D gene TRBD1, 6 bases. The V end was cut by 4 bases, the J end by 7 bases, with 23 bases between. Germline values: CDR1 SGHNT, CDR2 YYREEE (reference sequence). The CDR3 extends over 17 amino acids. The CDR3 protein is CASSRSGGSVLSEKLFF. The CDR3 DNA follows: TGTGCCAGCAGCCGGTCGGGGGGCTCGGTCCTTAGTGAAAAACTGTTTTTT.

V usage is TRBV19 and J usage is TRBJ2-2; TRBD1 is a possible D gene (5 bases). This CDR3 spans 16 amino acids. V was clipped by 3 bases and J by 0 bases, with 11 bases between them. Germline lookup yields CDR1 LNHDA and CDR2 SQIVND (reference sequence). The CDR3 reads CASSIRDSSNTGELFF. In DNA, the CDR3 is TGTGCCAGTAGTATCCGCGACAGCTCGAACACCGGGGAGCTGTTTTTT.